Here is one T cell receptor beta chain with its context. No antigen is known for it. The data originate from a study of Ad26.COV2.S vaccination and SARS-CoV-2 variants. At the level of the study: Donor allocation was to the COV1001 Ad26.COV2.S trial arm. Findings and limits, study-wide: Using TCR breadth and depth analyses may have led to underestimated total T cell responses. After vaccination, substantial breadth of spike-specific CD8+ and CD4+ responses was reported.

Clones were sequenced by immunoSEQ multiplex PCR, and TCRdb holds only the in-frame ones, with some missing. In the table there are around 300,000 clones, roughly nine tenths of which are singletons. The treatment is: about 20 received Ad26.COV2.S at low or high dose, single or two shots; roughly 5 received placebo; per-sample allocation not given. Sampling occurred on day 63 after the first vaccine or placebo injection. Expressing Wuhan-strain SARS-CoV-2 spike, an Ad26 vector served as the vaccine. The CDR3 has 16 amino acids. V dropped 5 bases and J dropped 4; count of bases not matched to a gene: 9. Germline CDR1 is SGHAT and CDR2 is FQNNGV.

This rearrangement joins TRBV11-2 to TRBJ2-3; 10 bases are a match to TRBD1. The source of this sequence is a person aged 18-60 years who received the Ad26.COV2.S COVID-19 vaccine or a placebo. The starting material was peripheral blood, obtained in a trial of Ad26.COV2.S vaccine versus placebo. Here the CDR3 reads CASSGRDRGSPDTQYF. The CDR3 DNA reads TGTGCCAGCAGCGGCCGGGACAGGGGATCCCCAGATACGCAGTATTTT.